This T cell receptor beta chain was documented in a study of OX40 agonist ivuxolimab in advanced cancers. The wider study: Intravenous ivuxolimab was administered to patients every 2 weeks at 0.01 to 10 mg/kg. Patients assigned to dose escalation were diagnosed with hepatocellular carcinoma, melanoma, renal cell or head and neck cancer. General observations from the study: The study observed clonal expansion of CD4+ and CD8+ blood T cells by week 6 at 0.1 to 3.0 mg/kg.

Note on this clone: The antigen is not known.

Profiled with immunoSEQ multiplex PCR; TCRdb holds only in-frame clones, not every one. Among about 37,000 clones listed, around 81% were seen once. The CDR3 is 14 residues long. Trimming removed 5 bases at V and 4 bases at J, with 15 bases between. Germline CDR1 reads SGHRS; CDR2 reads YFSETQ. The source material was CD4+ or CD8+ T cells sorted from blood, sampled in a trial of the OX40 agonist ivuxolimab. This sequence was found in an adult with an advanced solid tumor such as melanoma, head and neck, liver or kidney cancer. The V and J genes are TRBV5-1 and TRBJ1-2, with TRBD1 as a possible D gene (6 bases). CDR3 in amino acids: CASSSGVMFYGYTF. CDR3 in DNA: TGCGCCAGCAGTTCAGGGGTTATGTTCTATGGCTACACCTTC.